The following is a TCR beta chain sequence with its context. What this receptor recognizes is not known. Base quality data are lacking; no much larger clone is found one base away. TCRbeta CDR3 regions were amplified from genomic DNA using the immunoSEQ Assay, a bias-controlled multiplex PCR. Per the source publication's procedure: Within the assay, amplification of reference gene primers was used to estimate how many nucleated cells each sample contained. To quantify the absolute abundance of each unique TCRbeta CDR3 rearrangement, sequence reads were collapsed and filtered. For each sample, productive Simpson clonality was calculated as the square root of Simpson's diversity index over productive rearrangements. In its TCRdb copy, this immuneACCESS table keeps in-frame sequences only and misses some clones. Where compared with another copy, unresolved V genes explain less than half of these, and the others have no known cause. That table supplies the V and J calls and clone size; D and trimming were determined from the DNA. In this sample the table shows about 190,000 clones, about 85% of which occur a single time. The ten largest clones add up to approximately 21% of the sample.

The data were taken from a study of blood T cell repertoires in COVID-19 (TCRdb year 2020). Concerning the study at large: Samples covering the acute and convalescent phases of COVID-19 were provided by collaborators in the United States, Italy and Spain. The prospective study material was composed of cDNA or gDNA derived from T cells, B-cell-depleted T cells, or PBMCs. Subjects who had been exposed to COVID-19, were actively infected with it, or had recovered from it provided the deeply sampled blood TCRbeta repertoires that made up the dataset. The repertoires were released in a freely available public database meant as a resource for research on the immune response to SARS-CoV-2. Samples came from the ongoing ImmuneRACE study (first 160 participants) plus 1,254 subjects from 6 global collaborators. Sample metadata almost always included a de-identified subject ID, COVID-19 status, age in years and sex. Where HLA class I and class II types were available, the types were taken from metadata supplied by the sample provider, not from assay-based typing.

CDR1 and CDR2 are read off the germline V gene as MNHEY and SVGAGI. The CDR3 goes from the cysteine to the phenylalanine over 16 residues. Just the 48-base CDR3 DNA is kept, in frame starting at base 1. The junction shows trimming of 0 bases on V and 6 bases on J, plus 17 bases between the germline ends. Collaborating institutions collected whole blood in K2EDTA tubes following their own protocols. For TCRbeta analysis, collaborators shipped samples as frozen whole blood, isolated PBMCs, or DNA extracted from either of those sample types. Points the paper makes about the study in general: The amount of clinical and demographic metadata varied by source and participant and was provided uncurated.

The clonotype was recovered from a man in his fifties or sixties with active or convalescent COVID-19. The sample consisted of peripheral blood. Recombination connected TRBV6-5 to TRBJ1-1, with a weak D call of TRBD1 (6 bases match). The CDR3 reads as follows: CASSYSGGRPLAEAFF. The nucleotide sequence reads TGTGCCAGCAGTTACTCCGGGGGGCGGCCCCTGGCTGAAGCTTTCTTT.